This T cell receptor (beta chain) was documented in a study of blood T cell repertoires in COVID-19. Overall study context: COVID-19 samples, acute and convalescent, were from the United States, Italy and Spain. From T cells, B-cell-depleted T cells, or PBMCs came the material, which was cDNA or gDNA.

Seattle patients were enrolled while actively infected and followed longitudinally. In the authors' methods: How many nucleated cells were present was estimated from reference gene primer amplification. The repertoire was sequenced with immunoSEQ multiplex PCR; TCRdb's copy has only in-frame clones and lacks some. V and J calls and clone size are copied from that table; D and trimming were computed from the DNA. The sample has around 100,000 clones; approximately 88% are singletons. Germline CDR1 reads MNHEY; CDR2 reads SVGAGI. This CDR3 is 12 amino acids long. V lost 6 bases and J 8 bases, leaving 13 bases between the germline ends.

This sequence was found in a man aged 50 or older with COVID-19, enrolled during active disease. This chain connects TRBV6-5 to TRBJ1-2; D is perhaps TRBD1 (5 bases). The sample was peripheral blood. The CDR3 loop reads CASRDLGGGYTF. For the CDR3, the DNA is TGTGCCAGCAGGGACCTGGGGGGAGGCTACACCTTC.